This entry is about one T cell receptor (beta chain). The junction differs from germline at one of its ends, possibly a read error. From around 440 ng of RNA, a library with molecular barcoded alpha/delta and beta/gamma adaptors was made. TCRdb re-called the reads through MiXCR, storing one row per CDR3 protein. The profile shows around 48,000 distinct CDR3 sequences, less than 20% of them singletons. These data belong to a study of read filtering for tumor transcriptome and immune sequencing. Overall study: The cohort had 17 to 20 men and approximately 13 women aged roughly 40 to 80, mean about 68 years.

The CDR3 totals 9 residues. The germline V gene has CDR1 SQVTM and CDR2 ANQGSEA. Sequencing used a population of CD138-negative cells sorted from bone marrow. The chain employs TRBV29-1 and TRBJ2-1, with no clear D. This clonotype originated in a donor at least 40 years old with multiple myeloma. The CDR3 spells CSVDTAGSF. In DNA form, the CDR3 reads TGCAGCGTTGACACGGCCGGAAGCTTC.